The 28 T cell receptor beta chains below all came from one sample that was sequenced in a study of blood T cell repertoires in COVID-19. Data came from immunoSEQ multiplex PCR; TCRdb stores just in-frame clones and leaves some out. The sample records fewer than 500,000 clones, roughly 85% being singletons. Sequencing was performed on PBMCs or T cells enriched from blood (not recorded which). These TCRs come from a woman between 18 and 29 years old with acute COVID-19.

The gene calls are TRBV11-2 and TRBJ1-1; tentatively, D is TRBD1 (5 bases). V was shortened by 4 bases and J by 11 bases, with 14 bases between the two germline ends. CDR1 SGHAT and CDR2 FQNNGV come from the germline V gene. This CDR3 spans 12 amino acids. CDR3 protein: CASSSAGGKAFF. The CDR3 region has the DNA TGTGCCAGCAGCTCCGCGGGGGGGAAGGCTTTCTTT.

V is TRBV11-2 and J is TRBJ1-3; no clear D. The CDR3 loop spans 17 amino acids. Trimming pared 2 bases from V and 3 bases from J, leaving 17 bases between. CDR1 and CDR2 (germline): SGHAT, FQNNGV. CDR3 residues: CASSLKPVIGGGNTIYF. The DNA of the CDR3 is TGTGCCAGCAGCTTAAAGCCCGTGATAGGAGGTGGAAACACCATATATTTT.

The chain is built from TRBV7-8 and TRBJ2-5; 8 nucleotides line up with TRBD2. The V gene end was trimmed by 7 bases and the J gene end by 6 bases; junction bases not matched to a gene: 7. CDR3 size: 13 residues. Germline V gene data show CDR1 as SGHVS and CDR2 as FQNEAQ. Here the CDR3 reads CASIKRGGKTQYF. The DNA of the CDR3 is TGTGCCAGCATCAAACGGGGGGGGAAGACCCAGTACTTC.

The genes are TRBV18 and TRBJ2-7; TRBD1 matches 7 bases. V lost 0 bases and J lost 7; bases outside the gene matches: 9. The CDR3 covers 15 residues. CDR1 and CDR2 from the germline V gene are KGHSH and LQKENI. The CDR3 DNA reads as TGTGCCAGCTCACCACCAGACAGGGCTGGAAGGGAGCAGTACTTC. It encodes CASSPPDRAGREQYF.

The V gene is TRBV4-1, the J gene TRBJ2-7; D perhaps matches TRBD2 (7 bases). CDR3 length equals 18 residues. With 1 base removed from V and 5 bases from J, the gap between germline ends came to 24 bases. The germline V gene has CDR1 MGHRA and CDR2 YSYEKL. The CDR3 spells CASSQVTPPGRGIHEQYF. The CDR3 coding sequence is TGCGCCAGCAGCCAAGTCACCCCCCCGGGGAGGGGGATCCACGAGCAGTACTTC.

This rearrangement joins TRBV28 to TRBJ2-1; a weak D match, TRBD2 (6 bases). The V gene's germline CDR1 is MDHEN and CDR2 SYDVKM. The CDR3 is 12 residues long. V lost 6 bases and J 6 bases, leaving 9 bases between the germline ends. CDR3 residues: CASRGSGNEQFF. As DNA, the CDR3 is TGTGCCAGCAGGGGTAGCGGCAATGAGCAGTTCTTC.

The chain links TRBV4-3 to TRBJ1-1, with unresolved D. The V gene's germline CDR1 is LGHNA and CDR2 YSLEER. Trimming pared 2 bases from V and 4 bases from J, leaving 17 bases between. This CDR3 is built from 16 residues. This CDR3 reads CASSQSVRRGGTEAFF. The CDR3 DNA is TGCGCCAGCAGCCAATCCGTCAGGCGGGGAGGCACTGAAGCTTTCTTT.

The chain couples TRBV3-1 (or the pseudogene TRBV3-2) to TRBJ1-6; D call uncertain. Germline CDR1 is LGHDT and CDR2 is YNNKEL (reference sequence). Trimming pared 4 bases from V and 9 bases from J, leaving 13 bases between. There are 14 residues in the CDR3. The chain's CDR3 is CASSPGGRTSPLHF. The DNA of the CDR3 is TGTGCCAGCAGCCCAGGAGGTAGGACTTCACCCCTCCACTTT.

V gene TRBV9 combines with J gene TRBJ2-1, with 9 bases identical to TRBD2. V lost 1 base, J lost 2 bases, and 19 bases stayed unmatched. CDR1 is SGDLS and CDR2 is YYNGEE in the germline V gene. The CDR3 is 21 residues long. CDR3 sequence reads: CASSVTVVSGSVAGAYNEQFF. The CDR3 DNA reads TGTGCCAGCAGCGTAACCGTGGTTTCGGGTTCCGTAGCGGGAGCCTACAATGAGCAGTTCTTC. Filled out from reference TRBV9 and TRBJ2-1, the complete variable domain reads DSGVTQTPKHLITATGQRVTLRCSPRSGDLSVYWYQQSLDQGLQFLIQYYNGEERAKGNILERFSAQQFPDLHSELNLSSLELGDSALYFCASSVTVVSGSVAGAYNEQFFGPGTRLTVL.

A few counts support this clone. The chain combines TRBV28 with TRBJ2-7; perhaps TRBD1 as D (7 bases). Germline CDR1 and CDR2: MDHEN and SYDVKM. The CDR3 length is 15 residues. V lost 4 bases, J lost 3 bases, and 16 bases lay in between. The CDR3 coding sequence is TGTGCCAGCAGTTCCATCGCGGGACAGAACTACGAGCAGTACTTC. Its translation is CASSSIAGQNYEQYF.

CDR3 protein: CASSPDRDYSYNEQFF. The CDR3 DNA is TGTGCCAGCAGCCCTGACCGGGACTACTCTTACAATGAGCAGTTCTTC. The chain is built from TRBV11-2 and TRBJ2-1; TRBD2 aligns across 7 bases. The CDR3 is 16 amino acids. V lost 5 bases to trimming and J lost 4 bases; unmatched junction nucleotides: 11. Germline V CDR1 and CDR2: SGHAT, FQNNGV. Using reference TRBV11-2 and TRBJ2-1 for the parts outside the CDR3, the full variable domain is EAGVAQSPRYKIIEKRQSVAFWCNPISGHATLYWYQQILGQGPKLLIQFQNNGVVDDSQLPKDRFSAERLKGVDSTLKIQPAKLEDSAVYLCASSPDRDYSYNEQFFGPGTRLTVL.

The V gene is TRBV24-1, the J gene TRBJ2-1; D gene unclear. V lost 3 bases and J 8 bases, leaving 19 bases between the germline ends. This CDR3 contains 16 residues. Germline CDR1 reads KGHDR; CDR2 reads SFDVKD. The CDR3 sequence: CATSDRAQRASYEQFF. The CDR3 DNA is TGTGCCACCAGTGATCGTGCACAGAGAGCTTCCTATGAGCAGTTCTTC.

The V call is TRBV5-1, the J call TRBJ1-4; 8 positions agree with TRBD1. The CDR3 covers 15 residues. V dropped 4 bases and J dropped 6; count of bases not matched to a gene: 8. Germline CDR1 is SGHRS and CDR2 is YFSETQ. The CDR3 protein is CASSVGQGRDEKLFF. In nucleotides, the CDR3 is TGCGCCAGCAGCGTCGGACAGGGCAGAGATGAAAAACTGTTTTTT.

This rearrangement joins TRBV7-9 to TRBJ1-1; D may be TRBD1 (5 bases). V was clipped by 8 bases and J by 1 base, with 8 bases between them. Looked up from germline, CDR1 is SEHNR and CDR2 is FQNEAQ (reference sequence). This CDR3 is built from 12 residues. The CDR3 DNA sequence: TGTGCCAGCGCCGACAGGAACACTGAAGCTTTCTTT. Its protein product is CASADRNTEAFF.

This clone showed up just a few times. This rearrangement joins TRBV7-2 to TRBJ2-5; no firm D call. This CDR3 has 15 amino acids. V lost 1 base to trimming and J lost 3 bases, with 12 bases between them. The germline gives CDR1 SGHTA, CDR2 FQGNSA. The CDR3 coding sequence is TGTGCCAGCAGCTTAGATGTGTATGCGAAAGAGACCCAGTACTTC. It specifies CASSLDVYAKETQYF.

V gene TRBV18 combines with J gene TRBJ2-7, with 11 positions matching TRBD1. The V gene's germline CDR1 is KGHSH and CDR2 LQKENI. Losses at the gene ends were 6 bases for V and 3 bases for J; bases not matched to a gene: 4. The length of the CDR3 is 14 residues. The CDR3 here is CASSPGTGGYEQYF. The CDR3 coding sequence is TGTGCCAGCTCCCCCGGGACAGGGGGCTACGAGCAGTACTTC.

The rearrangement links TRBV9 to TRBJ1-4, with TRBD1 matching 8 bases. J was trimmed by 4 bases and V by 3 bases; bases with no gene match: 5. This CDR3 has 15 residues. Germline CDR1 SGDLS, CDR2 YYNGEE. CDR3 sequence (DNA): TGTGCCAGCAGCGCTGACAGGGGAGTTAATGAAAAACTGTTTTTT. Its protein product is CASSADRGVNEKLFF.

V and J are TRBV9 and TRBJ2-3; 10 bases fit TRBD2. Per germline, CDR1 SGDLS and CDR2 YYNGEE. The CDR3 extends over 16 amino acids. The trim removed 4 bases at V and 3 bases at J, leaving 8 bases unmatched. The CDR3 coding sequence is TGTGCCAGCAGCCCCGGACTAGCGGCCGATACAGATACGCAGTATTTT. It codes for CASSPGLAADTDTQYF. Variable domain in full (rest from reference TRBV9 and TRBJ2-3): DSGVTQTPKHLITATGQRVTLRCSPRSGDLSVYWYQQSLDQGLQFLIQYYNGEERAKGNILERFSAQQFPDLHSELNLSSLELGDSALYFCASSPGLAADTDTQYFGPGTRLTVL.

This clone appeared once. The genes are TRBV11-2 and TRBJ1-1; D is ambiguous. The germline V and J ends were trimmed by 4 bases and 1 base, with 13 bases remaining between them. This CDR3 comprises 15 residues. Per germline, CDR1 SGHAT and CDR2 FQNNGV. CDR3 amino acids: CASSSPHSQNTEAFF. CDR3 DNA: TGTGCCAGCAGCTCCCCCCACAGTCAGAACACTGAAGCTTTCTTT.

This clone occurred a few times. In the same sample, other DNA sequences code for this CDR3. The chain recombines TRBV7-9 with TRBJ2-5; D is undetermined. This CDR3 is 11 amino acids long. From germline, CDR1 is SEHNR and CDR2 FQNEAQ (reference sequence). V lost 5 bases and J lost 1, with 2 bases in between. The DNA for the CDR3 is TGTGCCAGCAGCCGCCAAGAGACCCAGTACTTC. Amino acid sequence: CASSRQETQYF.

The chain recombines TRBV3-1 (or the pseudogene TRBV3-2) with TRBJ2-7; 8 nucleotides align to TRBD2. The junction had 3 bases not matched to a gene; V was cut back by 1 base and J by 1 base. CDR3 length: 15 amino acids. Germline V gene sequence: CDR1 LGHDT, CDR2 YNNKEL (reference sequence). The CDR3 DNA reads as TGTGCCAGCAGCCAAGTTACTAGCGGATCCTACGAGCAGTACTTC. The encoded protein is CASSQVTSGSYEQYF.

The rearrangement links TRBV6-5 to TRBJ2-1; 8 bases map to TRBD2. V was clipped by 5 bases and J by 5 bases; unmatched bases: 2. CDR3 length: 13 residues. Germline V gene data show CDR1 as MNHEY and CDR2 as SVGAGI. The CDR3 DNA follows: TGTGCCAGCAGTCGGGAGGGCCACAATGAGCAGTTCTTC. Translated, it gives CASSREGHNEQFF.

This clone was seen a few times. The chain combines TRBV7-9 with TRBJ2-7, with TRBD1 as a possible D gene (9 bases). CDR1 is SEHNR, CDR2 FQNEAQ, per germline (reference sequence). The CDR3 runs 19 residues. Trimming left V 5 bases short and J 4 bases short, with 30 bases between. CDR3 loop: CASSLLPGQGTSGEYEQYF. CDR3 DNA sequence: TGTGCCAGCAGCCTCCTCCCGGGACAGGGTACTAGCGGAGAGTACGAGCAGTACTTC. Combining the CDR3 with reference TRBV7-9 and TRBJ2-7 gives the whole variable domain DTGVSQNPRHKITKRGQNVTFRCDPISEHNRLYWYRQTLGQGPEFLTYFQNEAQLEKSRLLSDRFSAERPKGSFSTLEIQRTEQGDSAMYLCASSLLPGQGTSGEYEQYFGPGTRLTVT.

This rearrangement joins TRBV10-1 to TRBJ1-2; no firm D call. Per germline, CDR1 WNHNN and CDR2 SYGVQD (reference sequence). V was trimmed by 0 bases and J by 8 bases, leaving 10 bases between them. This CDR3 is 13 amino acids long. The CDR3 loop is CASSESTGKGYTF. The CDR3 DNA reads TGCGCCAGCAGTGAGTCCACGGGGAAGGGCTACACCTTC.

This clone was counted only a few times. This sequence joins TRBV28 and TRBJ2-7; D possibly corresponds to TRBD1 (6 bases). Trimming took off 1 base at V and 1 base at J, with 8 bases between the two ends. CDR3 length: 14 amino acids. The germline V gene encodes CDR1 MDHEN and CDR2 SYDVKM. CDR3 sequence: CASSLFGTSYEQYF. In nucleotides, the CDR3 is TGTGCCAGCAGTTTATTTGGGACATCCTACGAGCAGTACTTC.

J is TRBJ1-4 and V is TRBV27, with 7 bases that match TRBD1. After removal of 0 bases from V and 7 bases from J, the junction contained 5 bases not matched to a gene. The CDR3 runs to 15 residues. The germline V gene has CDR1 MNHEY and CDR2 SMNVEV (reference sequence). CDR3 amino acids: CASSLSRQGSEKLFF. The CDR3 region has the DNA TGTGCCAGCAGTTTATCGAGACAGGGAAGTGAAAAACTGTTTTTT.

The CDR3 sequence: CAWSVSQLGYTF. For the CDR3, the DNA is TGTGCCTGGAGTGTATCGCAGTTAGGCTACACCTTC. The chain is built from TRBV30 and TRBJ1-2; no reliable D call. Between the trimmed V and J ends, which lost 0 bases and 8 bases, there was a span of 10 bases. Germline lookup yields CDR1 GTSNPN and CDR2 SVGIG (reference sequence). CDR3 length equals 12 residues.

This chain uses TRBV27 with TRBJ1-4; the match to TRBD1 covers 8 bases. CDR1 is MNHEY and CDR2 is SMNVEV in the germline V gene (reference sequence). Trimming cost V 4 bases and J 5 bases; bases outside gene matches: 3. This CDR3 is 14 amino acids long. For the CDR3, the DNA is TGTGCCAGCAGTTCAACAGGGGGAAATGAAAAACTGTTTTTT. This encodes CASSSTGGNEKLFF.